The 25 T cell receptor beta chains below come from one sample, sequenced in a study of blood T cell repertoires in COVID-19. TCRdb's table, derived via immunoSEQ multiplex PCR, lists solely in-frame clones and lacks some. Here the sample spans about 160,000 clones, 65% to 90% being singletons. Sequenced input: peripheral blood. The receptor set was obtained from a woman aged 40 to 50 with COVID-19, enrolled during active disease.

The CDR3 loop is CAISDTDRGWQPQHF. CDR3 nucleotides: TGTGCCATCAGTGACACGGACAGAGGATGGCAGCCCCAGCATTTT. V is TRBV10-3 and J is TRBJ1-5; the D gene is possibly TRBD1 (6 bases). CDR1 is ENHRY, CDR2 SYGVKD, per germline. The V end was cut by 3 bases, the J end by 7 bases, with 16 bases between. The CDR3 has 15 amino acids.

The table lists this clone with a count of one. The rearrangement joins TRBV11-2 to TRBJ1-4; 8 bases match TRBD1. Germline V gene lookup returns CDR1 SGHAT and CDR2 FQNNGV. This CDR3 comprises 16 residues. Unmatched junction bases numbered 12, after V lost 10 bases and J lost 2 bases. The CDR3 reads CATLNRDRKTNEKLFF. CDR3 DNA: TGTGCCACCTTAAACCGGGACAGGAAGACTAATGAAAAACTGTTTTTT.

This chain joins TRBV3-1 (or the pseudogene TRBV3-2) and TRBJ2-2; possible D gene TRBD2, 5 bases. Germline V gives CDR1 LGHDT, CDR2 YNNKEL (reference sequence). Trimming took off 1 base at V and 4 bases at J, with 13 bases between the two ends. The CDR3 runs to 16 residues. The CDR3 DNA is TGTGCCAGCAGCCAAGTTACGGGATGGGGCACCGGGGAGCTGTTTTTT. Amino acid sequence: CASSQVTGWGTGELFF.

The rearrangement joins TRBV18 to TRBJ1-2; the D gene is possibly TRBD1 (5 bases). Trimming stripped 4 bases from V and 2 bases from J, with 14 bases between. Germline CDR1 reads KGHSH; CDR2 reads LQKENI. This CDR3 region has 15 residues. Here the CDR3 DNA reads TGTGCCAGCTCACAACAAGACAGTTCGAACTATGGCTACACCTTC. Protein: CASSQQDSSNYGYTF.

V usage is TRBV28 and J usage is TRBJ1-6; 7 positions agree with TRBD1. This CDR3 region has 15 residues. Trimming took 6 bases from V and 9 from J; bases not matched to a gene: 11. In germline, CDR1 is MDHEN, CDR2 SYDVKM. CDR3 in DNA: TGTGCCAGCAGCCCCGGGACAGTCGAAGGTTCACCCCTCCACTTT. Translated: CASSPGTVEGSPLHF. Based on the CDR3 plus reference TRBV28 and TRBJ1-6, the full variable domain is DVKVTQSSRYLVKRTGEKVFLECVQDMDHENMFWYRQDPGLGLRLIYFSYDVKMKEKGDIPEGYSVSREKKERFSLILESASTNQTSMYLCASSPGTVEGSPLHFGNGTRLTVT.

The chain links TRBV7-9 to TRBJ2-1; no clear D gene. From germline, CDR1 is SEHNR and CDR2 FQNEAQ (reference sequence). The CDR3 covers 15 residues. Between the trimmed V and J ends, which lost 1 base and 0 bases, there was a span of 7 bases. CDR3 in amino acids: CASSLGTSSYNEQFF. The DNA of the CDR3 is TGTGCCAGCAGCTTAGGTACCAGCTCCTACAATGAGCAGTTCTTC.

J is TRBJ2-1 and V is TRBV6-5; maybe TRBD1 (5 bases). The germline V gene has CDR1 MNHEY and CDR2 SVGAGI. V was cut by 9 bases and J by 1 base, with 13 bases left in between. The CDR3 has 14 residues. Written as DNA, the CDR3 is TGTGCCAGTAAGGCAGACAGTTCCTACAATGAGCAGTTCTTC. Protein product: CASKADSSYNEQFF.

This clone was detected once. V is TRBV20-1 and J is TRBJ2-1; D might be TRBD2 (5 bases). The CDR3 is made up of 11 amino acids. Germline V gene lookup returns CDR1 DFQATT and CDR2 SNEGSKA (reference sequence). V dropped 5 bases and J dropped 9 bases, with 11 bases sitting between them. CDR3: CSAPTKPEQFF. The CDR3, as DNA: TGCAGTGCTCCGACTAAACCTGAGCAGTTCTTC.

The CDR3 protein is CASSKGISYNEQFF. CDR3 DNA sequence: TGTGCCAGTAGTAAGGGGATCTCCTACAATGAGCAGTTCTTC. The chain links TRBV19 to TRBJ2-1; D is perhaps TRBD1 (5 bases). The CDR3 has 14 amino acids. CDR1 and CDR2 (germline): LNHDA, SQIVND (reference sequence). Between the trimmed V and J ends, which lost 4 bases and 0 bases, there was a span of 7 bases.

The rearrangement uses TRBV18 and TRBJ1-1; D might be TRBD1 (5 bases). Germline loops: CDR1 KGHSH, CDR2 LQKENI. With 1 base removed from V and 6 bases from J, the gap between germline ends came to 9 bases. CDR3 size: 13 residues. CDR3 DNA: TGTGCCAGCTCACCACTGGGGGAGGCTGAAGCTTTCTTT. Amino acid sequence: CASSPLGEAEAFF.

The chain combines TRBV5-5 with TRBJ2-2; a possible D gene is TRBD2 (6 bases). This CDR3 contains 15 residues. Trimming pared 2 bases from V and 1 base from J, leaving 9 bases between. CDR1 is SGHKS, CDR2 YYEKEE, per germline (reference sequence). The chain's CDR3 is CASSFGTRNTGELFF. The CDR3 region has the DNA TGTGCCAGCAGCTTTGGGACTCGGAACACCGGGGAGCTGTTTTTT. Together with reference TRBV5-5 and TRBJ2-2, the CDR3 gives the full variable domain: DAGVTQSPTHLIKTRGQQVTLRCSPISGHKSVSWYQQVLGQGPQFIFQYYEKEERGRGNFPDRFSARQFPNYSSELNVNALLLGDSALYLCASSFGTRNTGELFFGEGSRLTVL.

The chain uses TRBV30 and TRBJ2-5; D possibly corresponds to TRBD2 (6 bases). Germline-derived CDR1 and CDR2 are GTSNPN and SVGIG (reference sequence). Deletions cut 3 bases from V and 2 bases from J, with 16 bases between. The CDR3 sequence is 15 residues long. Here the CDR3 DNA reads TGTGCCTGGAGAGGGGAGGCCGGAGGGCAAGAGACCCAGTACTTC. Translated, it gives CAWRGEAGGQETQYF.

The rearrangement joins TRBV6-5 to TRBJ1-1; D unresolved. This CDR3 comprises 13 residues. The germline gives CDR1 MNHEY, CDR2 SVGAGI. Trimming removed 6 bases at V and 11 bases at J, with 19 bases between. The CDR3 nucleotides are TGTGCCAGCAGACCCGGGGAGTGGCGCAAGGCTTTCTTT. Protein: CASRPGEWRKAFF.

This clone turned up a few times. The rearrangement links TRBV6-2 or TRBV6-3 to TRBJ1-5; perhaps TRBD1 as D (6 bases). Trimming stripped 5 bases from V and 6 bases from J, with 14 bases between. The germline CDR1 and CDR2 sequences are MNHEY and SVGEGT. The CDR3 is 14 amino acids. CDR3 in DNA: TGTGCCAGCAGTCCCGGGGGGGCATTTCAGCCCCAGCATTTT. Translation: CASSPGGAFQPQHF.

The chain is built from TRBV28 and TRBJ1-4; tentative D call: TRBD1 (5 bases). The length of the CDR3 is 14 residues. The germline V gene encodes CDR1 MDHEN and CDR2 SYDVKM. Trimming cost V 6 bases and J 7 bases, with 15 bases left between them. CDR3: CASRPGKLVEKLFF. CDR3 bases: TGTGCCAGCAGACCAGGGAAGCTCGTTGAAAAACTGTTTTTT.

This sequence joins TRBV27 and TRBJ2-7; 9 bases are shared with TRBD2. After removal of 5 bases from V and 1 base from J, the junction contained 9 bases not matched to a gene. Germline V gene lookup returns CDR1 MNHEY and CDR2 SMNVEV (reference sequence). There are 16 residues in the CDR3. The chain's CDR3 is CASSTMGTSRSYEQYF. Written as DNA, the CDR3 is TGTGCCAGCAGTACTATGGGGACTAGCCGTTCCTACGAGCAGTACTTC.

The CDR3: CASSFYPSSGSSGELFF. The CDR3 coding sequence is TGCGCCAGCAGCTTCTATCCCTCTAGCGGGAGCTCCGGGGAGCTGTTTTTT. The J gene is TRBJ2-2, the V gene TRBV5-1; 10 bases map to TRBD2. V shed 2 bases, J shed 6 bases, and the junction held 10 bases outside the gene matches. The CDR3 contains 17 residues. Germline V lookup: CDR1 SGHRS, CDR2 YFSETQ. The full variable domain, in which reference TRBV5-1 and TRBJ2-2 provide the parts outside the CDR3, is KAGVTQTPRYLIKTRGQQVTLSCSPISGHRSVSWYQQTPGQGLQFLFEYFSETQRNKGNFPGRFSGRQFSNSRSEMNVSTLELGDSALYLCASSFYPSSGSSGELFFGEGSRLTVL.

The chain links TRBV13 to TRBJ1-1; D is perhaps TRBD1 (5 bases). CDR1 and CDR2 from the germline V gene are PRHDT and FYEKMQ (reference sequence). This CDR3 has 14 amino acids. V gave up 2 bases and J gave up 0 bases, with 7 bases separating them. Written as DNA, the CDR3 is TGTGCCAGCAGCTTACGACAGCTGAACACTGAAGCTTTCTTT. Translation gives CASSLRQLNTEAFF. The variable domain in full, with the rest retrieved from reference TRBV13 and TRBJ1-1, is AAGVIQSPRHLIKEKRETATLKCYPIPRHDTVYWYQQGPGQDPQFLISFYEKMQSDKGSIPDRFSAQQFSDYHSELNMSSLELGDSALYFCASSLRQLNTEAFFGQGTRLTVV.

V and J are TRBV5-4 and TRBJ2-7, with 11 bases identical to TRBD2. Germline CDR1 SGHNT, CDR2 YYREEE (reference sequence). V lost 4 bases to trimming and J lost 4 bases; unmatched junction nucleotides: 7. CDR3 length: 15 residues. The CDR3 sequence is CASSKLAGDGYEQYF. As DNA, the CDR3 is TGTGCCAGCAGCAAACTAGCGGGAGATGGATACGAGCAGTACTTC.

DNA for the CDR3: TGTGCCAGCAGCTATTTTTCCCGGGACAGGAACACCGGGGAGCTGTTTTTT. Protein sequence: CASSYFSRDRNTGELFF. The rearrangement uses TRBV5-5 and TRBJ2-2; 7 positions match TRBD1. Trimming at V came to 3 bases and at J to 1 base, leaving 9 bases not matched to a gene. CDR3 length equals 17 residues. Germline CDR1 and CDR2: SGHKS and YYEKEE (reference sequence).

The chain joins TRBV3-1 (or the pseudogene TRBV3-2) to TRBJ1-2; TRBD1 matches 7 bases. The germline CDR1 and CDR2 sequences are LGHDT and YNNKEL (reference sequence). The V gene end was trimmed by 4 bases and the J gene end by 2 bases; junction bases not matched to a gene: 13. The CDR3 spans 17 residues. The CDR3 DNA reads as TGTGCCAGCAGCCCTGAGACAGGGATTCAAGCCAACTATGGCTACACCTTC. Protein product: CASSPETGIQANYGYTF.

This rearrangement joins TRBV7-8 to TRBJ1-3, with D maybe TRBD1 (6 bases). Germline CDR1 and CDR2: SGHVS and FQNEAQ. CDR3 length equals 16 residues. V lost 5 bases and J 4 bases, leaving 18 bases between the germline ends. The CDR3 spells CASSRGGPSGGNTIYF. The CDR3 DNA reads as TGTGCCAGCAGCCGCGGGGGGCCCTCAGGGGGAAACACCATATATTTT.

V and J are TRBV28 and TRBJ2-1; TRBD2 might be the D (6 bases). Germline-derived CDR1 and CDR2 are MDHEN and SYDVKM. The CDR3 consists of 15 residues. The V gene lost 7 bases and the J gene lost 5 bases, with 18 bases spanning the gap. CDR3: CASIRGGAANNEQFF. In DNA form, the CDR3 reads TGTGCCAGCATTCGAGGAGGGGCCGCCAACAATGAGCAGTTCTTC.

This chain connects TRBV5-6 to TRBJ2-5, with 8 bases identical to TRBD1. CDR1 SGHDT and CDR2 YYEEEE come from the germline V gene. This CDR3 region has 15 residues. After removal of 3 bases from V and 0 bases from J, the junction contained 4 bases not matched to a gene. The CDR3 DNA sequence: TGTGCCAGCAGCTACGGACAGGGATACCAAGAGACCCAGTACTTC. Amino acid sequence: CASSYGQGYQETQYF. Variable domain in full (rest from reference TRBV5-6 and TRBJ2-5): DAGVTQSPTHLIKTRGQQVTLRCSPKSGHDTVSWYQQALGQGPQFIFQYYEEEERQRGNFPDRFSGHQFPNYSSELNVNALLLGDSALYLCASSYGQGYQETQYFGPGTRLLVL.

The J gene is TRBJ1-2, the V gene TRBV30; a possible D gene is TRBD1 (6 bases). The CDR3 runs to 15 residues. Germline V gene sequence: CDR1 GTSNPN, CDR2 SVGIG (reference sequence). The germline V and J ends were trimmed by 0 bases and 8 bases, with 19 bases remaining between them. The CDR3 sequence is CAWSVLYREALGYTF. The CDR3 DNA follows: TGTGCCTGGAGTGTACTATACAGGGAAGCCTTGGGCTACACCTTC.